This entry lists 7 T cell receptor beta chains sequenced from one sample in a study of CD8 T cells in ankylosing spondylitis. Each CDR3 protein gets one entry after TCRdb re-called the 5' RACE reads with MiXCR. The data contain 200,000 or so distinct CDR3 sequences, around 25% of them singletons. The sequencing sample was made of blood, either unsorted or a sorted T cell fraction (not recorded which). Receptor source: a male donor with ankylosing spondylitis or in good health (not recorded which).

The gene calls are TRBV19 and TRBJ1-1, with no clear D. Germline V CDR1 and CDR2: LNHDA, SQIVND (reference sequence). V lost 5 bases, J lost 1 base, and 11 bases lay in between. There are 14 residues in the CDR3. The chain's CDR3 is CASSLGRRNTEAFF. Here the CDR3 DNA reads TGTGCCAGTAGTCTCGGACGGAGGAACACTGAAGCTTTCTTT. The full variable domain, with the rest looked up from reference TRBV19 and TRBJ1-1, is DGGITQSPKYLFRKEGQNVTLSCEQNLNHDAMYWYRQDPGQGLRLIYYSQIVNDFQKGDIAEGYSVSREKKESFPLTVTSAQKNPTAFYLCASSLGRRNTEAFFGQGTRLTVV.

This clonotype was seen many times. V usage is TRBV4-3 and J usage is TRBJ2-2, with 11 bases fitting TRBD2. Germline V CDR1 and CDR2: LGHNA, YSLEER. V shed 0 bases and J 6 bases; nucleotides not matched to a gene: 15. The CDR3 is 20 amino acids. CDR3 bases: TGCGCCAGCAGCCAAGAGATGAAGGGACTAGCGGTACTCAGGGCCGGGGAGCTGTTTTTT. Translated: CASSQEMKGLAVLRAGELFF.

The genes are TRBV4-3 and TRBJ2-7; weak D call: TRBD1 (6 bases). The CDR3 totals 14 residues. Between the trimmed V and J ends, which lost 2 bases and 2 bases, there was a span of 10 bases. Germline V gives CDR1 LGHNA, CDR2 YSLEER. The CDR3 spells CASSQRRGTYEQYF. CDR3 bases: TGCGCCAGCAGCCAACGCAGGGGTACCTACGAGCAGTACTTC.

The V call is TRBV20-1, the J call TRBJ1-3, with no clear D. The CDR3 spans 14 residues. Germline values: CDR1 DFQATT, CDR2 SNEGSKA (reference sequence). Trimming removed 4 bases at V and 0 bases at J, with 10 bases between. In nucleotides, the CDR3 is TGCAGTGCTAAATCCCCCGACTCTGGAAACACCATATATTTT. Translation gives CSAKSPDSGNTIYF.

This clonotype was detected ten times or more. The chain uses TRBV6-5 and TRBJ2-7; TRBD1 matches 9 bases. Germline trimming cut 0 bases from V and 2 bases from J; bases unmatched to any gene: 2. The CDR3 contains 15 residues. Germline values: CDR1 MNHEY, CDR2 SVGAGI. The CDR3 DNA reads TGTGCCAGCAGTTACTCTCGACAGGGGGCCTACGAGCAGTACTTC. This codes for CASSYSRQGAYEQYF.

This chain joins TRBV15 and TRBJ2-7, with a weak D call TRBD2 (5 bases). CDR1 LNHNV and CDR2 YYDKDF come from the germline V gene (reference sequence). The V gene lost 2 bases and the J gene lost 1 base, with 9 bases spanning the gap. The CDR3 runs to 14 residues. CDR3 residues: CATSRQRESYEQYF. The DNA for the CDR3 is TGTGCCACCAGCAGACAGAGGGAGTCCTACGAGCAGTACTTC.

The chain couples TRBV3-1 to TRBJ2-7; TRBD1 matches 7 bases. CDR1 and CDR2 from the germline V gene are LGHDT and YNNKEL (reference sequence). Unmatched junction bases numbered 9, after V lost 4 bases and J lost 9 bases. The CDR3 spans 13 residues. The CDR3 region is CASSPGTARGQYF. The CDR3 nucleotides read TGTGCCAGCAGCCCCGGGACAGCCCGCGGGCAGTACTTC.